Shown below are 29 T cell receptor beta chains from a single sample sequenced in a study of T cells in Graves' hyperthyroidism and ophthalmopathy. Amplification of TCR beta CDR3 regions used RNA as the template. Carried out on the TCR CDR3, a first-round RT-PCR used the HTBI primer set. MiXCR was run by TCRdb on the multiplex PCR reads, yielding one entry per CDR3 protein. This table holds some 570,000 distinct CDR3 sequences, 13% to 15% found once. What was sequenced was blood. Every receptor here comes from a woman between 18 and 30 years old with Graves' ophthalmopathy.

This clonotype showed up just a few times. The chain joins TRBV10-2 to TRBJ1-2; D remains ambiguous. V was trimmed by 2 bases and J by 4 bases, leaving 8 bases between them. Germline CDR1 reads WSHSY; CDR2 reads SAAADI. CDR3 length: 13 amino acids. The CDR3 sequence: CASSERVFYGYTF. DNA of the CDR3: TGCGCCAGCAGTGAGAGGGTTTTCTATGGCTACACCTTC.

This clonotype was seen only a few times. The CDR3 DNA follows: TGTGCCAGTAGGACTAGCGGACACAATGAGCAGTTCTTC. Translated, it gives CASRTSGHNEQFF. The chain uses TRBV19 and TRBJ2-1, with 9 positions matching TRBD2. V lost 6 bases to trimming and J lost 5 bases; unmatched junction nucleotides: 2. The CDR3 has 13 amino acids. Germline V gene lookup returns CDR1 LNHDA and CDR2 SQIVND (reference sequence).

Many counts were recorded for this clonotype. The chain employs TRBV12-3 or TRBV12-4 and TRBJ2-7, with D hard to call. V shed 2 bases and J shed 7 bases, with 6 bases lying between them. The CDR3 has 11 residues. The DNA for the CDR3 is TGTGCCAGCAGTTTACAGGCGGAGCAGTACTTC. It yields the protein CASSLQAEQYF.

This clonotype was seen repeatedly, ten times or more. V is TRBV2 and J is TRBJ1-4; D call uncertain. The germline V gene encodes CDR1 SNHLY and CDR2 FYNNEI. Trimming left V 4 bases short and J 0 bases short, with 9 bases between. The CDR3 sequence is 15 residues long. This chain's CDR3 is CASSAGGSTNEKLFF. The CDR3 DNA sequence: TGTGCCAGCAGTGCGGGTGGTTCAACTAATGAAAAACTGTTTTTT.

This clonotype has just a few counts. V is TRBV27 and J is TRBJ1-5; D is unclear. The CDR3 is made up of 14 amino acids. Trimming left V 3 bases short and J 2 bases short, with 8 bases between. Germline lookup yields CDR1 MNHEY and CDR2 SMNVEV (reference sequence). In nucleotides, the CDR3 is TGTGCCAGCAGTTTTAGTAGGGGCAATCAGCCCCAGCATTTT. Translation gives CASSFSRGNQPQHF.

In this sample, this clonotype turned up many times. The chain's CDR3 is CASSRIGTQETQYF. The CDR3, as DNA: TGTGCCAGCAGCCGAATAGGGACCCAAGAGACCCAGTACTTC. The rearrangement uses TRBV3-1 and TRBJ2-5; D could derive from TRBD1 or TRBD2 (5 bases each). CDR1 and CDR2 from the germline V gene are LGHDT and YNNKEL (reference sequence). This CDR3 has 14 amino acids. V was cut by 4 bases and J by 1 base, with 10 bases left in between.

This clonotype was recorded many times. This chain uses TRBV12-3 or TRBV12-4 with TRBJ1-2; 11 positions match TRBD1. This CDR3 has 18 residues. J was trimmed by 6 bases and V by 5 bases; bases with no gene match: 17. The CDR3 nucleotides read TGTGCCAGCAGTCACCACAAGAGGGGACAGGGGGAGGTCAATGGCTACACCTTC. It codes for CASSHHKRGQGEVNGYTF.

This chain uses TRBV6-1 with TRBJ1-1; weak D call: TRBD1 (6 bases). The CDR3 is 13 residues long. CDR1 and CDR2 from the germline V gene are MNHNS and SASEGT. The V end lost 6 bases, the J end lost 9 bases, and 17 bases lay between the germline ends. In DNA, the CDR3 is TGTGCCAGCAGCCCCCGGGGGGGCGTACAAGCTTTCTTT. Its protein is CASSPRGGVQAFF.

The sample holds many counts of this clonotype. The V gene is TRBV28, the J gene TRBJ1-6; 7 bases fit TRBD1. The V and J ends lost 6 bases and 7 bases, in that order; junction bases with no gene match: 15. The CDR3 consists of 17 residues. Germline values: CDR1 MDHEN, CDR2 SYDVKM. CDR3 amino acids: CASSRRRGGQSNSPLHF. CDR3 DNA: TGTGCCAGCAGCCGGCGCAGAGGGGGACAGTCGAATTCACCCCTCCACTTT.

This clonotype occurred many times. V and J are TRBV27 and TRBJ1-2; 7 bases match TRBD1. This CDR3 is 15 amino acids long. V lost 3 bases, J lost 5 bases, and 9 bases stayed unmatched. Germline V lookup: CDR1 MNHEY, CDR2 SMNVEV (reference sequence). CDR3 region: CASSFQGDSLYGYTF. The CDR3 bases are TGTGCCAGCAGTTTCCAGGGGGACAGCCTGTATGGCTACACCTTC.

This clonotype was detected ten times or more. The chain couples TRBV6-1 to TRBJ2-1, with 7 bases fitting TRBD2. This CDR3 is 13 amino acids long. Trimming took 5 bases from V and 6 from J; bases not matched to a gene: 4. Looked up from germline, CDR1 is MNHNS and CDR2 is SASEGT. CDR3 coding DNA: TGTGCCAGCAGTTATGCGGGAGTCAATGAGCAGTTCTTC. As protein: CASSYAGVNEQFF.

There are many counts of this clonotype. This chain connects TRBV12-3 or TRBV12-4 to TRBJ1-5; no clear D gene. Deletions cut 7 bases from V and 7 bases from J, with 14 bases between. CDR3 size: 13 residues. The CDR3 DNA follows: TGTGCCAGCACCCTCAGTCCTACACAGCCCCAGCATTTT. This translates into CASTLSPTQPQHF.

A few counts support this clonotype. A clone one base away is much larger, so this may be a read error. V is TRBV28 and J is TRBJ2-5; D unresolved. The CDR3 is 14 residues long. Trimming left V 6 bases short and J 6 bases short, with 17 bases between. Germline-derived CDR1 and CDR2 are MDHEN and SYDVKM. The CDR3 spells CASSLIWSRKTQYF. The CDR3 DNA sequence: TGTGCCAGCAGCCTGATATGGTCGAGGAAGACCCAGTACTTC.

In its sample, this clonotype was seen many times. The CDR3 DNA reads as TGTGCCAGCAGTTTTCTGGCAGGAGGAAATGAGTACCAAGAGACCCAGTACTTC. Translating it yields CASSFLAGGNEYQETQYF. The chain links TRBV28 to TRBJ2-5; D might be TRBD2 (5 bases). The CDR3 is 18 amino acids. Per the germline V gene, CDR1 is MDHEN and CDR2 is SYDVKM. With 3 bases removed from V and 0 bases from J, the gap between germline ends came to 20 bases.

This clonotype occurred a few times. In DNA form, the CDR3 reads TGTGCCAGCAGTTTTAAGGGTACCCAAGAGACCCAGTACTTC. Encoded protein: CASSFKGTQETQYF. The gene calls are TRBV27 and TRBJ2-5, with D hard to call. The CDR3 runs 14 residues. Germline-derived CDR1 and CDR2 are MNHEY and SMNVEV (reference sequence). Trimming took off 3 bases at V and 1 base at J, with 9 bases between the two ends.

This clonotype appeared a few times. The chain employs TRBV19 and TRBJ1-2; 9 positions match TRBD1. Germline CDR1 reads LNHDA; CDR2 reads SQIVND (reference sequence). This CDR3 is built from 13 residues. Losses at the gene ends were 6 bases for V and 6 bases for J; bases not matched to a gene: 5. The CDR3 spells CASRQGASDGYTF. The CDR3 DNA sequence: TGTGCCAGTAGACAGGGGGCGTCCGATGGCTACACCTTC.

This clonotype has ten or more counts. The chain joins TRBV29-1 to TRBJ1-3; D perhaps matches TRBD1 (5 bases). The germline CDR1 and CDR2 sequences are SQVTM and ANQGSEA. This CDR3 is built from 15 residues. The V end lost 5 bases, the J end lost 2 bases, and 16 bases lay between the germline ends. CDR3 loop: CSVLKQALTGNTIYF. The CDR3 nucleotides read TGCAGCGTTTTAAAACAGGCACTTACTGGAAACACCATATATTTT.

The V call is TRBV4-1, the J call TRBJ1-5, with D possibly matching TRBD1 (5 bases). V was pared by 5 bases and J by 9 bases, with 20 bases between. Germline V gene lookup returns CDR1 MGHRA and CDR2 YSYEKL. This CDR3 contains 15 residues. The CDR3: CASSEDTDPQMPQHF. The CDR3 nucleotides are TGCGCCAGCAGCGAGGACACGGATCCTCAGATGCCCCAGCATTTT.

This clonotype appeared a few times. This rearrangement joins TRBV27 to TRBJ2-5, with a weak D call TRBD2 (5 bases). The CDR3 is 13 amino acids. Trimming cost V 1 base and J 4 bases, with 7 bases left between them. Germline CDR1 is MNHEY and CDR2 is SMNVEV (reference sequence). DNA of the CDR3: TGTGCCAGCAGTTTATTCCGGGGAGAGACCCAGTACTTC. Encoded protein: CASSLFRGETQYF.

V gene TRBV10-3 combines with J gene TRBJ1-2; D is possibly TRBD1 (5 bases). This CDR3 contains 13 residues. V was pared by 2 bases and J by 5 bases, with 9 bases between. Germline values: CDR1 ENHRY, CDR2 SYGVKD. The CDR3 loop reads CAISEEQAYGYTF. The CDR3 coding sequence is TGTGCCATCAGTGAGGAACAGGCTTATGGCTACACCTTC.

This clonotype was observed at least ten times. The chain links TRBV7-3 to TRBJ2-7; TRBD1 might be the D (7 bases). CDR1 and CDR2 from the germline V gene are SGHTA and FQGTGA. The V and J ends lost 0 bases and 4 bases respectively, with 13 bases between them. The CDR3 loop spans 15 amino acids. Here the CDR3 DNA reads TGTGCCAGCAGCTTAACGGCAGGGGGAGGATACGAGCAGTACTTC. Amino acid sequence: CASSLTAGGGYEQYF. Full variable domain (missing parts from reference TRBV7-3 and TRBJ2-7): GAGVSQTPSNKVTEKGKYVELRCDPISGHTALYWYRQSLGQGPEFLIYFQGTGAADDSGLPNDRFFAVRPEGSVSTLKIQRTERGDSAVYLCASSLTAGGGYEQYFGPGTRLTVT.

This clonotype came up many times. This chain connects TRBV2 to TRBJ1-3; D might be TRBD1 (6 bases). This CDR3 has 15 amino acids. V dropped 3 bases and J dropped 3 bases, with 12 bases sitting between them. Germline assignment: CDR1 SNHLY and CDR2 FYNNEI. CDR3 residues: CASSERGHFGNTIYF. CDR3 sequence (DNA): TGTGCCAGCAGTGAGCGGGGGCACTTTGGAAACACCATATATTTT.

This clonotype appeared many times. V gene TRBV20-1 combines with J gene TRBJ2-7; tentatively, D is TRBD1 (6 bases). The CDR3 totals 11 residues. The germline gives CDR1 DFQATT, CDR2 SNEGSKA (reference sequence). The ends were cut back, 6 bases at V and 4 bases at J, with 10 bases in the middle. CDR3 loop: CSAPQGYEQYF. Written as DNA, the CDR3 is TGCAGTGCCCCTCAGGGGTACGAGCAGTACTTC.

This clonotype has a count of ten or more. The rearrangement uses TRBV7-2 and TRBJ2-5, with TRBD1 as a possible D gene (5 bases). CDR1 is SGHTA, CDR2 FQGNSA, per germline. This CDR3 spans 12 amino acids. Trimming pared 1 base from V and 13 bases from J, leaving 13 bases between. The CDR3 sequence: CASSLDFGHPYF. CDR3 sequence (DNA): TGTGCCAGCAGCTTAGACTTTGGACATCCGTACTTC. The whole variable domain, remainder taken from reference TRBV7-2 and TRBJ2-5, is GAGVSQSPSNKVTEKGKDVELRCDPISGHTALYWYRQSLGQGLEFLIYFQGNSAPDKSGLPSDRFSAERTGGSVSTLTIQRTQQEDSAVYLCASSLDFGHPYFGPGTRLLVL.

This clonotype appeared many times. V and J are TRBV12-3 or TRBV12-4 and TRBJ1-1, with D maybe TRBD1 (6 bases). The CDR3 extends over 17 amino acids. V lost 6 bases and J lost 0, with 20 bases in between. The CDR3 region is CASRGKRGGHMNTEAFF. In DNA, the CDR3 is TGTGCCAGCAGGGGGAAGCGAGGGGGACACATGAACACTGAAGCTTTCTTT.

This clonotype has at least ten counts. The CDR3 nucleotides are TGTGCCAGCAGCGATCGGGACAGTAATGAAAAACTGTTTTTT. As protein: CASSDRDSNEKLFF. V and J are TRBV7-9 and TRBJ1-4, with TRBD1 matching 7 bases. The CDR3 contains 14 residues. The V and J ends lost 5 bases and 4 bases, in that order; junction bases with no gene match: 4. The germline V gene encodes CDR1 SEHNR and CDR2 FQNEAQ (reference sequence).

The rearrangement uses TRBV29-1 and TRBJ2-7, with 7 bases aligning to TRBD1. The CDR3 is made up of 15 amino acids. From germline, CDR1 is SQVTM and CDR2 ANQGSEA. The V gene end was trimmed by 7 bases and the J gene end by 3 bases; junction bases not matched to a gene: 15. Written as DNA, the CDR3 is TGCAGCGCCTCCCCGTCGGACAGGCCGCTCTACGAGCAGTACTTC. It codes for CSASPSDRPLYEQYF.

This chain joins TRBV4-1 and TRBJ2-7; D gene ambiguous. The CDR3 covers 16 residues. In germline, CDR1 is MGHRA, CDR2 YSYEKL. V was trimmed by 0 bases and J by 3 bases, leaving 15 bases between them. The CDR3 region is CASSQDGAYLFYEQYF. CDR3 in DNA: TGCGCCAGCAGCCAAGATGGAGCGTACTTGTTCTACGAGCAGTACTTC.

There are many counts of this clonotype. The V and J genes are TRBV12-3 or TRBV12-4 and TRBJ1-4; D unclear. The CDR3 length is 14 residues. The germline V and J ends were trimmed by 5 bases and 4 bases, with 11 bases remaining between them. Here the CDR3 DNA reads TGTGCCAGCAGTCCCCGACCGAGTAATGAAAAACTGTTTTTT. It translates to CASSPRPSNEKLFF.